Below are 24 T cell receptor beta chains sequenced from a single sample in a study of PD-L1 blockade in urothelial cancer. Libraries were prepared by immunoSEQ multiplex PCR; TCRdb keeps only in-frame clonotypes and omits some of them. The sample carries about 110,000 clones, roughly 84% recorded once. The specimen was PBMCs, collected around atezolizumab (anti-PD-L1) treatment. Receptors were obtained from a man aged 45 to 65 with urothelial cancer.

V gene TRBV11-2 combines with J gene TRBJ2-5, with 8 bases matching TRBD2. The ends lost 5 bases at V and 3 bases at J; junction bases unmatched: 11. This CDR3 is 16 amino acids long. The germline gives CDR1 SGHAT, CDR2 FQNNGV. The chain's CDR3 is CASSTRLASSEETQYF. The CDR3 bases are TGTGCCAGCAGCACCCGACTAGCGTCTTCGGAAGAGACCCAGTACTTC.

The chain uses TRBV9 and TRBJ2-5; D gene uncertain. CDR3 length: 12 amino acids. Germline-derived CDR1 and CDR2 are SGDLS and YYNGEE. V lost 1 base, J lost 4 bases, and 5 bases lay in between. The CDR3: CASSVRAETQYF. Here the CDR3 DNA reads TGTGCCAGCAGCGTACGCGCAGAGACCCAGTACTTC.

The rearrangement uses TRBV7-9 and TRBJ2-7, with a weak D call TRBD1 (6 bases). Between the trimmed V and J ends, which lost 5 bases and 6 bases, there was a span of 17 bases. Germline CDR1 reads SEHNR; CDR2 reads FQNEAQ (reference sequence). The CDR3 length is 14 residues. CDR3 nucleotide sequence: TGTGCCAGCAGCCCCGGACAGCCCCCTCCCGAGCAGTACTTC. Protein product: CASSPGQPPPEQYF.

The rearrangement links TRBV28 to TRBJ1-2; a possible D gene is TRBD1 (5 bases). The germline V gene has CDR1 MDHEN and CDR2 SYDVKM. The CDR3 is made up of 14 amino acids. V lost 5 bases and J lost 3, with 13 bases in between. The CDR3 DNA sequence: TGTGCCAGCAGTCTACCAGACAGATACTATGGCTACACCTTC. Translated, it gives CASSLPDRYYGYTF.

This clone occurred once. The CDR3 sequence is CASSLWAGRQNTEAFF. As DNA, the CDR3 is TGTGCCAGCAGTTTATGGGCGGGACGGCAGAACACTGAAGCTTTCTTT. The V and J genes are TRBV28 and TRBJ1-1, with D tentatively TRBD1 (5 bases). The CDR3 consists of 16 residues. CDR1 and CDR2 (germline): MDHEN, SYDVKM. V lost 0 bases and J 1 base, leaving 12 bases between the germline ends. Supplemented by reference TRBV28 and TRBJ1-1, the full variable domain reads DVKVTQSSRYLVKRTGEKVFLECVQDMDHENMFWYRQDPGLGLRLIYFSYDVKMKEKGDIPEGYSVSREKKERFSLILESASTNQTSMYLCASSLWAGRQNTEAFFGQGTRLTVV.

J is TRBJ2-5 and V is TRBV30, with 7 bases matching TRBD2. Trimming at V came to 4 bases and at J to 1 base, leaving 9 bases not matched to a gene. The length of the CDR3 is 15 residues. The germline V gene encodes CDR1 GTSNPN and CDR2 SVGIG (reference sequence). The CDR3 coding sequence is TGTGCCTGGAACTCACTAGCGCCTAGCCAAGAGACCCAGTACTTC. Translated, it gives CAWNSLAPSQETQYF.

The chain has TRBV5-6 and TRBJ2-1; D might be TRBD2 (6 bases). Germline V gives CDR1 SGHDT, CDR2 YYEEEE. The CDR3 extends over 15 amino acids. V lost 3 bases, J lost 3 bases, and 13 bases lay in between. CDR3 amino acids: CASSWEAKDYNEQFF. The CDR3, as DNA: TGTGCCAGCAGCTGGGAGGCTAAAGACTACAATGAGCAGTTCTTC.

This chain links TRBV19 with TRBJ2-7; 9 bases are shared with TRBD1. The ends lost 3 bases at V and 4 bases at J; junction bases unmatched: 4. Germline loops: CDR1 LNHDA, CDR2 SQIVND (reference sequence). The CDR3 has 14 residues. Here the CDR3 DNA reads TGTGCCAGTAGTATCAGGGGACAGGGATACGAGCAGTACTTC. Protein product: CASSIRGQGYEQYF.

The genes are TRBV11-2 and TRBJ2-1, with TRBD2 matching over 9 bases. This CDR3 contains 17 residues. Germline-derived CDR1 and CDR2 are SGHAT and FQNNGV. The ends lost 3 bases at V and 5 bases at J; junction bases unmatched: 11. This chain's CDR3 is CASSFEGGRARNNEQFF. The CDR3 coding sequence is TGTGCCAGCAGCTTCGAGGGCGGGAGGGCCAGGAACAATGAGCAGTTCTTC.

A single count supports this clone. J is TRBJ2-7 and V is TRBV18; TRBD2 is a possible D gene (6 bases). Trimming cost V 3 bases and J 6 bases, with 18 bases left between them. CDR1 is KGHSH and CDR2 is LQKENI in the germline V gene. There are 15 residues in the CDR3. The CDR3 nucleotides read TGTGCCAGCTCACCCCTCGGGAGTGATGAAGGCGAGCAGTACTTC. The encoded protein is CASSPLGSDEGEQYF.

The chain has TRBV19 and TRBJ2-1, with 9 bases lining up with TRBD2. CDR3 length equals 15 residues. Germline V gene data show CDR1 as LNHDA and CDR2 as SQIVND (reference sequence). V gave up 7 bases and J gave up 2 bases; unmatched junction bases: 6. The CDR3 DNA is TGTGCCAGTAAGTACCGGACTAGCGCCTACAATGAGCAGTTCTTC. Translating gives CASKYRTSAYNEQFF.

The DNA of the CDR3 is TGTGCCAGCAGGACAGGGTTGGAGGAAAAACTGTTTTTT. Translating gives CASRTGLEEKLFF. The chain uses TRBV28 and TRBJ1-4, with TRBD1 identical over 7 bases. V lost 6 bases to trimming and J lost 8 bases; unmatched junction nucleotides: 6. Germline V lookup: CDR1 MDHEN, CDR2 SYDVKM. The CDR3 runs to 13 residues.

The chain has TRBV30 and TRBJ2-2; a possible D gene is TRBD2 (6 bases). V lost 3 bases and J 6 bases, leaving 17 bases between the germline ends. CDR3 length equals 15 residues. In germline, CDR1 is GTSNPN, CDR2 SVGIG (reference sequence). The CDR3 loop reads CAWRPGPTRAGELFF. The CDR3 nucleotides read TGTGCCTGGAGGCCCGGACCGACTAGGGCCGGGGAGCTGTTTTTT.

CDR3 in amino acids: CASSRTDLGYEQYF. Here the CDR3 DNA reads TGTGCCAGCAGTCGGACAGACCTGGGCTACGAGCAGTACTTC. V gene TRBV6-5 combines with J gene TRBJ2-7, with D possibly TRBD1 on 6 matching bases. The CDR3 length is 14 residues. CDR1 is MNHEY and CDR2 is SVGAGI in the germline V gene. V gave up 5 bases and J gave up 3 bases, with 14 bases separating them.

V is TRBV6-1 and J is TRBJ1-1; 11 bases are a match to TRBD1. The germline CDR1 and CDR2 sequences are MNHNS and SASEGT. The trim removed 2 bases at V and 7 bases at J, leaving 6 bases unmatched. This CDR3 is 15 amino acids long. CDR3 DNA: TGTGCCAGCAGTGAAAACCCGGGACAGGGGGTTGAAGCTTTCTTT. The encoded protein is CASSENPGQGVEAFF.

The V and J genes are TRBV4-1 and TRBJ1-5, with TRBD1 identical over 7 bases. The CDR3 is 16 residues long. Losses at the gene ends were 0 bases for V and 3 bases for J; bases not matched to a gene: 5. CDR1 is MGHRA, CDR2 YSYEKL, per germline. The CDR3 DNA reads TGCGCCAGCAGCCAAGAAGGAGGACAGGTCAATCAGCCCCAGCATTTT. Translated: CASSQEGGQVNQPQHF.

The chain recombines TRBV7-9 with TRBJ2-7; perhaps TRBD1 as D (5 bases). Deletions cut 0 bases from V and 2 bases from J, with 8 bases between. Germline assignment: CDR1 SEHNR and CDR2 FQNEAQ (reference sequence). The CDR3 spans 14 residues. Written as DNA, the CDR3 is TGTGCCAGCAGCTTAGCGGCAGGGCCCTACGAGCAGTACTTC. The encoded protein is CASSLAAGPYEQYF. Complete variable domain (other parts from reference TRBV7-9 and TRBJ2-7): DTGVSQNPRHKITKRGQNVTFRCDPISEHNRLYWYRQTLGQGPEFLTYFQNEAQLEKSRLLSDRFSAERPKGSFSTLEIQRTEQGDSAMYLCASSLAAGPYEQYFGPGTRLTVT.

This clone was recorded a few times. The chain joins TRBV10-1 to TRBJ2-1; D call uncertain. Germline V CDR1 and CDR2: WNHNN, SYGVQD (reference sequence). V lost 6 bases and J lost 3, with 12 bases in between. This CDR3 is 14 amino acids long. CDR3 region: CASRPRQGYNEQFF. In nucleotides, the CDR3 is TGCGCCAGCAGGCCTCGACAAGGCTACAATGAGCAGTTCTTC.

The rearrangement links TRBV6-6 to TRBJ2-5, with 7 nucleotides matching TRBD1. This CDR3 region has 14 residues. V trimming: 5 bases; J trimming: 2 bases; junction bases outside the gene matches: 5. The germline V gene encodes CDR1 MNHNY and CDR2 SVGAGI (reference sequence). The chain's CDR3 is CASSRQGGQETQYF. The CDR3 DNA reads as TGTGCCAGCAGTAGACAGGGCGGGCAAGAGACCCAGTACTTC.

Comment on this clone: At one boundary the junction diverges from the germline segment, which might be a read error. The chain recombines TRBV2 with TRBJ1-1; a possible D gene is TRBD1 (6 bases). There are 14 residues in the CDR3. CDR1 is SNHLY and CDR2 is FYNNEI in the germline V gene. CDR3 bases: TGTGCCAGCACCCTGAGTGGGGGGGCTGGGGAAGTTTTCTTT. Encoded protein: CASTLSGGAGEVFF.

A few counts support this clone. V and J are TRBV19 and TRBJ2-1, with D perhaps matching TRBD1 (6 bases). Germline CDR1 and CDR2: LNHDA and SQIVND (reference sequence). The CDR3 extends over 16 amino acids. Trimming removed 3 bases at V and 5 bases at J, with 17 bases between. CDR3 residues: CASSIRGQFRDNEQFF. In DNA, the CDR3 is TGTGCCAGTAGTATCCGCGGACAGTTCAGAGACAATGAGCAGTTCTTC.

The chain is built from TRBV5-1 and TRBJ2-5; TRBD2 matches 11 bases. Germline CDR1 SGHRS, CDR2 YFSETQ. Losses at the gene ends were 4 bases for V and 2 bases for J; bases not matched to a gene: 7. This CDR3 has 16 residues. The CDR3 reads CASSLGLAEIQETQYF. The CDR3 bases are TGCGCCAGCAGCCTGGGACTAGCGGAGATACAAGAGACCCAGTACTTC.

There are a few counts of this clone. This chain joins TRBV30 and TRBJ1-2, with D perhaps matching TRBD1 (6 bases). The V end was cut by 8 bases, the J end by 2 bases, with 12 bases between. The germline V gene encodes CDR1 GTSNPN and CDR2 SVGIG (reference sequence). CDR3 length: 12 amino acids. The CDR3 loop reads CALGAGNYGYTF. DNA of the CDR3: TGTGCCCTGGGGGCAGGGAACTATGGCTACACCTTC.

The chain links TRBV7-2 to TRBJ2-5; maybe TRBD2 (6 bases). V dropped 1 base and J dropped 2 bases, with 14 bases sitting between them. CDR1 and CDR2 (germline): SGHTA, FQGNSA. The CDR3 extends over 16 amino acids. In nucleotides, the CDR3 is TGTGCCAGCAGCTTAGGGGAGATTGGGGGGCAAGAGACCCAGTACTTC. Protein: CASSLGEIGGQETQYF. Full variable domain (outside the CDR3, taken from reference TRBV7-2 and TRBJ2-5): GAGVSQSPSNKVTEKGKDVELRCDPISGHTALYWYRQSLGQGLEFLIYFQGNSAPDKSGLPSDRFSAERTGGSVSTLTIQRTQQEDSAVYLCASSLGEIGGQETQYFGPGTRLLVL.